Presented here are 7 T cell receptor beta chains from one specimen sequenced in a study of T cell changes during pregnancy in multiple sclerosis. The method was immunoSEQ multiplex PCR; TCRdb's version includes in-frame clones alone and lacks a portion of them. The sample has some 30,000 clones; 92% are singletons. The material sequenced was peripheral blood, taken in the first trimester of pregnancy. These receptors all come from a female donor in good health, enrolled as a control in a pregnancy study.

This chain connects TRBV19 to TRBJ1-3; 8 bases are a match to TRBD1. This CDR3 is built from 18 residues. Losses at the gene ends were 0 bases for V and 2 bases for J; bases not matched to a gene: 9. Per germline, CDR1 LNHDA and CDR2 SQIVND (reference sequence). As DNA, the CDR3 is TGTGCCAGTAGTATAGACGGGACAGGACCGGGGGCTGGAAACACCATATATTTT. It translates to CASSIDGTGPGAGNTIYF.

The genes are TRBV6-1 and TRBJ2-7; 9 bases are shared with TRBD2. With V trimmed by 8 bases and J by 7 bases, 9 bases remained unmatched. The CDR3 length is 13 residues. Per germline, CDR1 MNHNS and CDR2 SASEGT. CDR3 loop: CASVAGGGGEQYF. The DNA of the CDR3 is TGTGCCAGCGTGGCGGGAGGGGGGGGAGAGCAGTACTTC.

This chain links TRBV18 with TRBJ2-5, with 11 bases identical to TRBD2. Germline assignment: CDR1 KGHSH and CDR2 LQKENI. This CDR3 region has 15 residues. Trimming at V came to 3 bases and at J to 5 bases, leaving 5 bases not matched to a gene. For the CDR3, the DNA is TGTGCCAGCTCACCGAGACTAGCGGGACAGGAGACCCAGTACTTC. It encodes CASSPRLAGQETQYF.

The V gene is TRBV14, the J gene TRBJ2-5, with 7 bases aligning to TRBD1. Germline V gene data show CDR1 as SGHDN and CDR2 as FVKESK. The CDR3 extends over 16 amino acids. Trimming took 1 base from V and 5 from J; bases not matched to a gene: 10. The CDR3 protein is CASSQVRPGGSETQYF. The CDR3, as DNA: TGTGCCAGCAGCCAAGTCCGCCCAGGGGGTTCGGAGACCCAGTACTTC.

This chain's CDR3 is CASSLGGRAPAYEQYF. The CDR3 DNA sequence: TGTGCCAGCAGCTTAGGGGGGAGGGCCCCGGCCTACGAGCAGTACTTC. V and J are TRBV13 and TRBJ2-7, with 7 bases matching TRBD2. The ends lost 0 bases at V and 2 bases at J; junction bases unmatched: 7. Germline V gene sequence: CDR1 PRHDT, CDR2 FYEKMQ (reference sequence). The CDR3 totals 16 residues.

V and J are TRBV30 and TRBJ2-5, with 8 bases fitting TRBD1. The CDR3 has 15 residues. The germline CDR1 and CDR2 sequences are GTSNPN and SVGIG (reference sequence). After removal of 1 base from V and 4 bases from J, the junction contained 8 bases not matched to a gene. The CDR3 sequence is CAWSGQGARGETQYF. For the CDR3, the DNA is TGTGCCTGGAGTGGTCAGGGGGCACGAGGAGAGACCCAGTACTTC.

This chain connects TRBV19 to TRBJ2-7, with 7 bases fitting TRBD2. Per germline, CDR1 LNHDA and CDR2 SQIVND (reference sequence). The CDR3 has 13 amino acids. The ends lost 6 bases at V and 6 bases at J; junction bases unmatched: 8. The CDR3 is CASSSGGGSEQYF. The DNA of the CDR3 is TGTGCCAGTAGCTCCGGGGGAGGGTCCGAGCAGTACTTC.